This TCR beta chain was documented in a study of blood T cell repertoires in COVID-19. Study-level information: Researchers got acute and convalescent COVID-19 samples from the United States, Italy and Spain.

Germline CDR1 and CDR2: MNHEY and SVGAGI. The CDR3 runs to 13 residues. V dropped 9 bases and J dropped 0; count of bases not matched to a gene: 3. Generated by immunoSEQ multiplex PCR, the TCRdb table keeps only in-frame clones and is missing some. This sample has some 160,000 clones; 75% to 85% occur once, and the top ten carry about 1.5%. The receptor comes from a human donor in a cohort sampled during active COVID-19. The chain recombines TRBV6-5 with TRBJ2-7, with 9 bases identical to TRBD1. Sequenced sample: peripheral blood. CDR3 sequence: CASGTGSSYEQYF. CDR3 nucleotides: TGTGCCAGTGGGACAGGGAGCTCCTACGAGCAGTACTTC.